Shown below are 27 T cell receptor beta chains from a single sample sequenced in a study of blood T cells in healthy people across ages. With a J-beta primer mix and a sample-barcoded 5' primer, a second PCR ran about 6 to 11 cycles. TCRdb fed the 5' RACE reads into MiXCR, producing one record per CDR3 protein. Of 700,000 to 900,000 distinct CDR3 sequences listed, about 53% are singletons. The sequenced material came from blood. Every receptor here comes from a man older than 75 in good health.

J is TRBJ2-5 and V is TRBV6-5, with D possibly being TRBD2 (5 bases). Germline-derived CDR1 and CDR2 are MNHEY and SVGAGI. Trimming pared 11 bases from V and 5 bases from J, leaving 18 bases between. CDR3 length: 13 amino acids. For the CDR3, the DNA is TGTGCCGGCCTTGGAGGCCGAGGGGAGACCCAGTACTTC. Encoded protein: CAGLGGRGETQYF.

The rearrangement uses TRBV2 and TRBJ2-5; TRBD2 might be the D (5 bases). The CDR3 spans 13 residues. CDR1 is SNHLY and CDR2 is FYNNEI in the germline V gene. Trimming took off 6 bases at V and 3 bases at J, with 11 bases between the two ends. This CDR3 is CASSERRKETQYF. In DNA, the CDR3 is TGTGCCAGCAGCGAGCGGAGGAAAGAGACCCAGTACTTC.

The chain combines TRBV4-2 with TRBJ2-5; D is perhaps TRBD1 (6 bases). This CDR3 contains 18 residues. Germline-derived CDR1 and CDR2 are LGHNA and YNFKEQ. Trimming removed 3 bases at V and 4 bases at J, with 24 bases between. CDR3 DNA: TGTGCCAGCAGCCAGGCGACCGGGACATTTTTTCCTCCAGAGACCCAGTACTTC. This gives the protein CASSQATGTFFPPETQYF.

This clonotype has just one count. The chain has TRBV3-1 and TRBJ2-3, with D hard to call. Germline loops: CDR1 LGHDT, CDR2 YNNKEL (reference sequence). Trimming left V 2 bases short and J 14 bases short, with 14 bases between. The CDR3 is made up of 12 amino acids. The CDR3 sequence: CASSQSHRYAYF. In nucleotides, the CDR3 is TGTGCCAGCAGCCAATCGCACAGATACGCGTATTTT.

The rearrangement links TRBV24-1 to TRBJ1-1, with no clear D. CDR1 is KGHDR and CDR2 is SFDVKD in the germline V gene. This CDR3 contains 15 residues. Trimming took off 4 bases at V and 1 base at J, with 12 bases between the two ends. In DNA form, the CDR3 reads TGTGCCACCAGTGACCCTGGAGCCGGGAACACTGAAGCTTTCTTT. Protein sequence: CATSDPGAGNTEAFF.

This chain connects TRBV20-1 to TRBJ2-5; D gene uncertain. The J call may be wrong; the DNA end is better matched by TRBJ2-7. The CDR3 has 15 amino acids. Germline CDR1 is DFQATT and CDR2 is SNEGSKA (reference sequence). This CDR3 reads CSARNHSLGVYEQYF. In nucleotides, the CDR3 is TGCAGTGCTAGAAATCACTCACTCGGTGTGTACGAGCAGTACTTC.

The J gene is TRBJ2-1, the V gene TRBV24-1, with 9 bases aligning to TRBD2. Germline CDR1 is KGHDR and CDR2 is SFDVKD. The CDR3 totals 19 residues. V dropped 3 bases and J dropped 3; count of bases not matched to a gene: 14. The CDR3 here is CATSDVTPKGGRDYNEQFF. The DNA of the CDR3 is TGTGCCACCAGTGATGTGACCCCGAAGGGCGGGAGGGACTACAATGAGCAGTTCTTC.

The chain carries TRBV6-1 and TRBJ2-1; the D gene could be TRBD1 or TRBD2 (7 bases each). V lost 5 bases and J lost 8, with 19 bases in between. Germline lookup yields CDR1 MNHNS and CDR2 SASEGT. This CDR3 region has 15 residues. The CDR3 DNA sequence: TGTGCCAGCAGTCCACGGACAGGTGCGGGGGATGAGCAGTTCTTC. Translating gives CASSPRTGAGDEQFF.

V and J are TRBV21-1 and TRBJ2-1; no check of the table's D call, TRBD2, against the DNA was made. TRBV21-1 is shown as a pseudogene. The CDR3 length is 15 residues. DNA of the CDR3: TGTGCCAGCAGCCAGTCGGCTAGTAACTACAATGAGCAGTTCTTC. It yields the protein CASSQSASNYNEQFF.

The V and J genes are TRBV20-1 and TRBJ2-7; 10 positions match TRBD2. The V gene end was trimmed by 7 bases and the J gene end by 10 bases; junction bases not matched to a gene: 16. This CDR3 is 14 amino acids long. Germline lookup yields CDR1 DFQATT and CDR2 SNEGSKA (reference sequence). The CDR3 DNA sequence: TGCAGTGGGTACAGCGGGAGGGCCGGGGAGGCCCAGTACTTC. It is translated as CSGYSGRAGEAQYF.

This clonotype has more than one count but fewer than ten. The chain recombines TRBV10-3 with TRBJ2-7, with TRBD1 as a possible D gene (5 bases). The germline V gene encodes CDR1 ENHRY and CDR2 SYGVKD. Deletions cut 2 bases from V and 3 bases from J, with 11 bases between. The CDR3 contains 14 residues. The chain's CDR3 is CAISEAPDSYEQYF. As DNA, the CDR3 is TGTGCCATCAGTGAGGCCCCTGACAGCTACGAGCAGTACTTC.

This clonotype was counted a few times. The chain carries TRBV14 and TRBJ1-2, with D possibly being TRBD1 (6 bases). Germline CDR1 and CDR2: SGHDN and FVKESK. This CDR3 spans 18 amino acids. Trimming removed 4 bases from V and 1 base from J, with 22 bases in between. The CDR3 DNA sequence: TGTGCCAGCAGCCTACAAAGACAGGACATGCTTCTTAACTATGGCTACACCTTC. Translated, it gives CASSLQRQDMLLNYGYTF.

The rearrangement links TRBV4-2 to TRBJ2-2, with 7 nucleotides matching TRBD2. This CDR3 is 17 amino acids long. The germline V gene encodes CDR1 LGHNA and CDR2 YNFKEQ. Trimming at V came to 3 bases and at J to 8 bases, leaving 15 bases not matched to a gene. DNA of the CDR3: TGTGCCAGCAGCCAGGCGACTAGATCGGGGAGGGATGGGGAGCTGTTTTTT. As protein: CASSQATRSGRDGELFF.

Regarding this clonotype: One end of the junction does not line up with germline, which may come from a read error. This chain uses TRBV7-8 with TRBJ2-4; TRBD2 aligns across 8 bases. The CDR3 is made up of 16 amino acids. Germline-derived CDR1 and CDR2 are SGHVS and FQNEAQ. For the CDR3, the DNA is TGTGCCAGCAGCTCCTCTAGCGGGTGGGCCAAAAGCATTCAGTACTTC. It translates to CASSSSSGWAKSIQYF.

The V gene is TRBV7-2, the J gene TRBJ1-3; 8 bases match TRBD1. The CDR3 totals 14 residues. V shed 2 bases and J 14 bases; nucleotides not matched to a gene: 11. CDR1 is SGHTA, CDR2 FQGNSA, per germline. The CDR3 loop is CASSLKGQGTSLYF. The CDR3 DNA sequence: TGTGCCAGCAGCTTAAAAGGACAGGGTACATCGCTATATTTT. The full variable domain, with the rest looked up from reference TRBV7-2 and TRBJ1-3, is GAGVSQSPSNKVTEKGKDVELRCDPISGHTALYWYRQSLGQGLEFLIYFQGNSAPDKSGLPSDRFSAERTGGSVSTLTIQRTQQEDSAVYLCASSLKGQGTSLYFGEGSWLTVV.

J is TRBJ2-4 and V is TRBV20-1, with 14 bases identical to TRBD2. CDR3 length: 16 amino acids. The ends lost 1 base at V and 13 bases at J; junction bases unmatched: 12. CDR1 and CDR2 (germline): DFQATT, SNEGSKA (reference sequence). The CDR3 DNA follows: TGCAGTGCTAGAGGGGGTGGGACTAGCGGGAGCGGTGAGCAGTACTTC. Amino acid sequence: CSARGGGTSGSGEQYF.

There are a few counts of this clonotype. The chain combines TRBV5-1 with TRBJ2-1; 10 bases fit TRBD2. The CDR3 has 15 residues. The V gene end was trimmed by 3 bases and the J gene end by 5 bases; junction bases not matched to a gene: 5. CDR1 is SGHRS and CDR2 is YFSETQ in the germline V gene. The CDR3 loop reads CASSWGGLADNEQFF. The CDR3 DNA reads as TGCGCCAGCAGCTGGGGAGGACTAGCGGACAATGAGCAGTTCTTC.

This sequence joins TRBV20-1 and TRBJ1-5; no firm D call. V shed 6 bases and J shed 4 bases, with 10 bases lying between them. The CDR3 has 12 amino acids. Germline CDR1 reads DFQATT; CDR2 reads SNEGSKA (reference sequence). CDR3 amino acids: CSAPDGNQPQHF. The CDR3 region has the DNA TGCAGTGCCCCAGACGGGAATCAGCCCCAGCATTTT.

The rearrangement uses TRBV4-1 and TRBJ2-1; no reliable D call. The better agreement between TRBJ2-7 and the DNA end casts doubt on the J call. The CDR3 has 14 residues. Germline V gene lookup returns CDR1 MGHRA and CDR2 YSYEKL. CDR3 region: CASSQEWGYHEQYF. The CDR3 coding sequence is TGCGCCAGCAGCCAAGAGTGGGGTTACCACGAGCAGTACTTC.

This sequence joins TRBV3-1 and TRBJ2-6; D ambiguous. The CDR3 is 15 residues long. The V gene's germline CDR1 is LGHDT and CDR2 YNNKEL (reference sequence). V was clipped by 3 bases and J by 0 bases, with 6 bases between them. The CDR3 DNA reads as TGTGCCAGCAGCCATCTGGACTCTGGGGCCAACGTCCTGACTTTC. Protein: CASSHLDSGANVLTF.

This clonotype has just one count. The chain is built from TRBV20-1 and TRBJ2-3, with TRBD2 matching 13 bases. The V gene's germline CDR1 is DFQATT and CDR2 SNEGSKA (reference sequence). The CDR3 loop spans 18 amino acids. Trimming cost V 0 bases and J 8 bases; bases outside gene matches: 14. The CDR3 region is CSARDLKLAGGPGGTQYF. For the CDR3, the DNA is TGCAGTGCTAGAGACCTCAAACTAGCGGGGGGGCCAGGTGGTACGCAGTATTTT.

This clonotype was picked up one time. V and J are TRBV7-9 and TRBJ2-1; D is ambiguous. The CDR3 consists of 11 residues. V lost 6 bases, J lost 6 bases, and 6 bases lay in between. Looked up from germline, CDR1 is SEHNR and CDR2 is FQNEAQ (reference sequence). The DNA for the CDR3 is TGTGCCAGCAGGTTGAGCAATGAGCAGTTCTTC. Its protein product is CASRLSNEQFF.

The chain is built from TRBV20-1 and TRBJ2-5; 9 nucleotides align to TRBD2. The CDR3 contains 14 residues. Per the germline V gene, CDR1 is DFQATT and CDR2 is SNEGSKA (reference sequence). The ends lost 3 bases at V and 5 bases at J; junction bases unmatched: 7. This CDR3 reads CSARISGSGETQYF. The DNA for the CDR3 is TGCAGTGCTAGGATTAGCGGGAGCGGGGAGACCCAGTACTTC.

This clonotype was recorded a few times. The rearrangement uses TRBV29-1 and TRBJ2-5; possibly TRBD1 for D (6 bases). The CDR3 runs 14 residues. CDR1 SQVTM and CDR2 ANQGSEA come from the germline V gene. Deletions cut 3 bases from V and 5 bases from J, with 16 bases between. CDR3 protein: CSVDSQGTGETQYF. Written as DNA, the CDR3 is TGCAGCGTTGACTCCCAGGGGACGGGGGAGACCCAGTACTTC.

The sample holds a few counts of this clonotype. In nucleotides, the CDR3 is TGTGCCAGCAGTGTCCAGGGGGCTATCCACGAGCAGTACTTC. Translating gives CASSVQGAIHEQYF. V gene TRBV25-1 combines with J gene TRBJ2-7; 8 bases are shared with TRBD1. There are 14 residues in the CDR3. V lost 4 bases to trimming and J lost 5 bases; unmatched junction nucleotides: 7. Germline V CDR1 and CDR2: MGHDK, SYGVNS.

The chain couples TRBV27 to TRBJ2-1; 9 bases are shared with TRBD1. The CDR3 contains 14 residues. Trimming at V came to 5 bases and at J to 7 bases, leaving 6 bases not matched to a gene. CDR1 MNHEY and CDR2 SMNVEV come from the germline V gene (reference sequence). The CDR3 reads CASSNRGRTNEQFF. The CDR3 coding sequence is TGTGCCAGCAGTAACAGGGGGCGTACGAATGAGCAGTTCTTC.

The rearrangement uses TRBV28 and TRBJ2-7; a weak D match, TRBD1 (6 bases). The J call is doubtful: the DNA matches TRBJ2-5 better. The CDR3 is made up of 15 amino acids. From germline, CDR1 is MDHEN and CDR2 SYDVKM. CDR3 residues: CASLEHYRAERTQYF. Written as DNA, the CDR3 is TGTGCCAGCCTAGAGCATTACAGGGCCGAGCGGACCCAGTACTTC.